This T cell receptor (beta chain) was recovered during a study of CD8 T cells in Susac syndrome. Random hexamers were used to reverse transcribe roughly 0.5 to 1 ug of RNA. One entry per CDR3 protein results from TCRdb running MiXCR on the immunoSEQ multiplex PCR reads. The repertoire consists of approximately 260,000 distinct CDR3 sequences, with 90% to 96% occurring once and the leading ten covering about 0.094%. The source material was CD4+ T cells from PBMCs. The receptor was derived from a human donor with Susac syndrome.

The CDR3 loop reads CSATGTPESGGYTF. The CDR3 DNA sequence: TGCAGTGCAACCGGGACGCCCGAGTCGGGGGGCTACACCTTC. The chain uses TRBV20-1 and TRBJ1-2, with D maybe TRBD1 (5 bases). The germline V and J ends were trimmed by 6 bases and 8 bases, with 22 bases remaining between them. The CDR3 length is 14 residues. Germline CDR1 reads DFQATT; CDR2 reads SNEGSKA (reference sequence).